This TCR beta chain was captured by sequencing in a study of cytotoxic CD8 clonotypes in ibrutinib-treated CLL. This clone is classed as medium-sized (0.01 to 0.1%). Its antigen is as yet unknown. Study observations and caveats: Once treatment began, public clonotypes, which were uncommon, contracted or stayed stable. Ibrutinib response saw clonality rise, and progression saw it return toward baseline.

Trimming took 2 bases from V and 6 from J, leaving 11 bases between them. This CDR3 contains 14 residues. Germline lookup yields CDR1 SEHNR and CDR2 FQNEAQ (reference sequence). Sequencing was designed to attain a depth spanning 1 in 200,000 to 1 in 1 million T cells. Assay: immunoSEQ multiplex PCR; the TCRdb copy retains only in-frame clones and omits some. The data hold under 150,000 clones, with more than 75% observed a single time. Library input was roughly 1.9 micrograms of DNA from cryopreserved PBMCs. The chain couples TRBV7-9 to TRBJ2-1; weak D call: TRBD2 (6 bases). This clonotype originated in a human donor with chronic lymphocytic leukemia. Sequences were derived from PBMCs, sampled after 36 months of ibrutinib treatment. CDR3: CASSLHSGVNEQFF. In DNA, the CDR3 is TGTGCCAGCAGCTTACATTCGGGGGTCAATGAGCAGTTCTTC. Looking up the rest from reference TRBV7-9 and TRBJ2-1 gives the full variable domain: DTGVSQNPRHKITKRGQNVTFRCDPISEHNRLYWYRQTLGQGPEFLTYFQNEAQLEKSRLLSDRFSAERPKGSFSTLEIQRTEQGDSAMYLCASSLHSGVNEQFFGPGTRLTVL.